The 5 T cell receptor beta chains given below trace back to one sample, sequenced in a study of T cell repertoires in aging, cancer and after chemotherapy. Peripheral blood genomic DNA, not sorted cells or RNA, was the template. TRB rearrangements spanning V, D and J were amplified using mixed TRB-A/B primers. TCRdb used MiXCR to reprocess the multiplex PCR reads, holding one entry per CDR3 protein. The sample has about 8,700 distinct CDR3 sequences, under 65% seen once. Sample: blood. The source is a human donor in good health.

A note on this clonotype: This may arise from a read error, as a much more abundant clone is one base away. The CDR3 is CSVDREGTGEQFF. The CDR3 DNA reads as TGCAGCGTTGACCGCGAGGGCACTGGCGAGCAGTTCTTC. The chain links TRBV29-1 to TRBJ2-1; a possible D gene is TRBD2 (5 bases). V shed 3 bases and J shed 10 bases, with 16 bases lying between them. Germline CDR1 is SQVTM and CDR2 is ANQGSEA. This CDR3 contains 13 residues.

The gene calls are TRBV19 and TRBJ2-7; tentatively, D is TRBD1 or TRBD2 (5 bases each). This CDR3 is 15 amino acids long. Germline CDR1 LNHDA, CDR2 SQIVND (reference sequence). V was pared by 5 bases and J by 3 bases, with 17 bases between. The CDR3, as DNA: TGTGCCAGTAGTTGGGACGGACAAAACAGCTACGAGCAGTACTTC. Protein: CASSWDGQNSYEQYF.

The chain is built from TRBV30 and TRBJ2-7, with D perhaps matching TRBD2 (7 bases). The CDR3 totals 14 residues. Germline CDR1 reads GTSNPN; CDR2 reads SVGIG (reference sequence). V was clipped by 2 bases and J by 5 bases, with 16 bases between them. CDR3 DNA: TGTGCCTGGAGTCGAGGGGGAGGGTCCAACGAGCAGTACTTC. This sequence encodes CAWSRGGGSNEQYF.

This clonotype turned up a few times. V is TRBV27 and J is TRBJ1-2; maybe TRBD1 (6 bases). Trimming cost V 10 bases and J 5 bases, with 17 bases left between them. Germline CDR1 reads MNHEY; CDR2 reads SMNVEV (reference sequence). The CDR3 is 13 residues long. The CDR3, as DNA: TGTGCCACCAAGCGGGGGGCTGGTTATGGCTACACCTTC. Translating it yields CATKRGAGYGYTF.

A few counts support this clonotype. The chain couples TRBV12-3 or TRBV12-4 to TRBJ1-2; D perhaps matches TRBD1 (5 bases). With 6 bases removed from V and 8 bases from J, the gap between germline ends came to 19 bases. The CDR3 is 14 residues long. The CDR3 sequence: CASRDRDRGDGYTF. For the CDR3, the DNA is TGTGCCAGCAGGGATAGGGACCGGGGAGACGGCTACACCTTC.